The entry below describes one T cell receptor (beta chain). One end of the junction fails to match germline, which may point to a read error. cDNA specific to TCR beta was made from about 0.45 ug of total RNA, with a constant-region primer employed for priming. A slightly modified ARM-PCR protocol with three nested multiplex PCR rounds produced these TCR beta libraries. The first two PCR rounds, approximately 10 cycles each, used TRBV1-TRBV30 forward primers and a C-beta reverse primer. TCRdb recomputed calls from the multiplex PCR reads with MiXCR, one row per CDR3 protein. The sample contains roughly 120,000 distinct CDR3 sequences, 60% to 80% of which appear only once. This specimen comes from a study of tumor-infiltrating lymphocytes in primary liver carcinoma. Turning to the study itself: Samples had roughly 3.5 to 7.13 million productive TCRbeta reads, comparable between tissue types.

This CDR3 contains 15 residues. The germline V gene encodes CDR1 MNHNS and CDR2 SASEGT. Investigators took RNA and DNA out together from about 19-30 mg of unsorted bulk tissue. This TCR was sampled from an older woman with primary liver carcinoma and hepatitis B virus infection. The chain employs TRBV6-1 and TRBJ1-1; D ambiguous. Specimen: liver tumor tissue from sampling region 3. Subset specified: tumor region T3, left-lateral pole. CDR3: CAISELWTGSTDAFF. Written as DNA, the CDR3 is TGTGCCATCAGTGAACTGTGGACGGGAAGCACTGACGCTTTCTTT.